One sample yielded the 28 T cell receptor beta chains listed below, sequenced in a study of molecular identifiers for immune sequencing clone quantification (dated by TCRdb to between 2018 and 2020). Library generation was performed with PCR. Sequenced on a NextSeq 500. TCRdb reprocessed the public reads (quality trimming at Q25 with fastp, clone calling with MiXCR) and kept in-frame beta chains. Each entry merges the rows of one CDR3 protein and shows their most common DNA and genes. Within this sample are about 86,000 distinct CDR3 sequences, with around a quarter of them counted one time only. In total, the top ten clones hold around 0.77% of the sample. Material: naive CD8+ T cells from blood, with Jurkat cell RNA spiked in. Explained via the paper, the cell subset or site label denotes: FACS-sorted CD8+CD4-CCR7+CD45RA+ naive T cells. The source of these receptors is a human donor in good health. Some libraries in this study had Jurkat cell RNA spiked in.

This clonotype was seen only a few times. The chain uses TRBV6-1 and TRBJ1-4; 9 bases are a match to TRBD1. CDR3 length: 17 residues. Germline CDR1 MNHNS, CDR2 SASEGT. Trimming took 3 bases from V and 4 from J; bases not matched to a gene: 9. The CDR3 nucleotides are TGTGCCAGCAGTGACGGACAGGGGTGGTTGAGTAATGAAAAACTGTTTTTT. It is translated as CASSDGQGWLSNEKLFF.

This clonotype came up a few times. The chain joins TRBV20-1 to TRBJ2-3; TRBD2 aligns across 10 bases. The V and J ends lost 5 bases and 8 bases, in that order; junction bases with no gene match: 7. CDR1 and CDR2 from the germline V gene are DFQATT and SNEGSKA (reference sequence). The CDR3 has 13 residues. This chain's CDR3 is CSARLAGEGTQYF. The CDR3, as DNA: TGCAGTGCTCGGCTAGCGGGAGAAGGTACGCAGTATTTT.

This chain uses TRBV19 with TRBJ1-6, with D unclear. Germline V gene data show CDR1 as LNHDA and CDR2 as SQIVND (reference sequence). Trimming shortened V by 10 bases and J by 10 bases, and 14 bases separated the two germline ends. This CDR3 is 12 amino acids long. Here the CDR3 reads CANRLGNSPLHF. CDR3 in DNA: TGTGCCAATAGGTTGGGCAACTCACCCCTCCACTTT. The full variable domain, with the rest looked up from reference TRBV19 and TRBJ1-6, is DGGITQSPKYLFRKEGQNVTLSCEQNLNHDAMYWYRQDPGQGLRLIYYSQIVNDFQKGDIAEGYSVSREKKESFPLTVTSAQKNPTAFYLCANRLGNSPLHFGNGTRLTVT.

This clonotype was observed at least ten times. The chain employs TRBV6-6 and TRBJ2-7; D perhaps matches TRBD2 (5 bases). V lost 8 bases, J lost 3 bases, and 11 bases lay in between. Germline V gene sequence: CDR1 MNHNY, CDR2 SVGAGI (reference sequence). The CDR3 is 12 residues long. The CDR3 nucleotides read TGTGCCAGCTCGTCGGGATACTACGAGCAGTACTTC. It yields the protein CASSSGYYEQYF.

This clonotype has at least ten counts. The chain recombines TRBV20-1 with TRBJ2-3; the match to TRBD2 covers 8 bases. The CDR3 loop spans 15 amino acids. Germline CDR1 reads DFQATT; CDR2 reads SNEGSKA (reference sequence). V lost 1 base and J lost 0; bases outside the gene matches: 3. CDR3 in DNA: TGCAGTGCTAGAGTAGCGGGATCTAGCACAGATACGCAGTATTTT. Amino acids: CSARVAGSSTDTQYF.

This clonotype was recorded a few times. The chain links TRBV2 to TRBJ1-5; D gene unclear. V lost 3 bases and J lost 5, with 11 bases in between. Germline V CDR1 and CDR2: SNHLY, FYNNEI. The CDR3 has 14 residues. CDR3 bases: TGTGCCAGCAGTGATCCTTCCAGAGATCAGCCCCAGCATTTT. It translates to CASSDPSRDQPQHF. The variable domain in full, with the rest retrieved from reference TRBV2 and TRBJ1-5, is EPEVTQTPSHQVTQMGQEVILRCVPISNHLYFYWYRQILGQKVEFLVSFYNNEISEKSEIFDDQFSVERPDGSNFTLKIRSTKLEDSAMYFCASSDPSRDQPQHFGDGTRLSIL.

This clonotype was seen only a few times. The CDR3 sequence is CASSLAAAGTSSGNTIYF. The CDR3 DNA is TGTGCCAGCAGCTTAGCCGCGGCAGGGACAAGCTCTGGAAACACCATATATTTT. The V gene is TRBV7-6, the J gene TRBJ1-3, with TRBD1 as a possible D gene (6 bases). The V end lost 0 bases, the J end lost 0 bases, and 15 bases lay between the germline ends. This CDR3 is 18 amino acids long. Germline loops: CDR1 SGHVS, CDR2 FNYEAQ.

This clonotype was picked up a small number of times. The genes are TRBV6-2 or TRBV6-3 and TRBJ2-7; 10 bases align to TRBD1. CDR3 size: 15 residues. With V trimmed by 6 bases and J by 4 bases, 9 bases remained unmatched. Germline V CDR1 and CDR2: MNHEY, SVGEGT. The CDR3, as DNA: TGTGCCAGCAGACTCCTAGGACAGGGGGTGTACGAGCAGTACTTC. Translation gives CASRLLGQGVYEQYF.

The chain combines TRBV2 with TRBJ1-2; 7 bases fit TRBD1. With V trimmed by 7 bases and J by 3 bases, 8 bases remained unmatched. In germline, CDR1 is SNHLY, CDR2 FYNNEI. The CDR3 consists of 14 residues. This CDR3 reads CASNPDRDDYGYTF. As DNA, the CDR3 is TGTGCCAGCAACCCCGACAGGGACGACTATGGCTACACCTTC.

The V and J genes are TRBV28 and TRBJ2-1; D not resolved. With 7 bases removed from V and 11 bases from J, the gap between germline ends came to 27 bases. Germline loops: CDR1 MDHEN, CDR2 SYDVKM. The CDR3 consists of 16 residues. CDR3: CASTSLCRTVSLKQFF. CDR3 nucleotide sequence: TGTGCCAGCACCTCCCTATGTAGGACGGTAAGTCTGAAGCAGTTCTTC.

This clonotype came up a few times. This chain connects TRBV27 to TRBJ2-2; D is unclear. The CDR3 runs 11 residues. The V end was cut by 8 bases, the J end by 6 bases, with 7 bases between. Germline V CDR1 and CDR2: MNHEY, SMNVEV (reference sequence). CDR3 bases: TGTGCCAGCGGTTCCTCCGGGGAGCTGTTTTTT. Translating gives CASGSSGELFF.

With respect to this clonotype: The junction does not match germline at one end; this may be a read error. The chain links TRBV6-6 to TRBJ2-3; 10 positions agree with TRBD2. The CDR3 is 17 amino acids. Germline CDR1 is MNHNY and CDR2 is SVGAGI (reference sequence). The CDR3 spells CASSYTIAGGPTATQYF. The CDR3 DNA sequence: TGTGCCAGCAGCTACACTATAGCGGGAGGCCCCACAGCTACGCAGTATTTT.

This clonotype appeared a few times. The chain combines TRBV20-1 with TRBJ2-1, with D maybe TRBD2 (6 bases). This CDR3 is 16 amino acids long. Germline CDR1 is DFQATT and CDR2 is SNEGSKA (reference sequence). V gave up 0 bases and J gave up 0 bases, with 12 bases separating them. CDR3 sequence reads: CSARDGLSSSYNEQFF. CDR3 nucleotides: TGCAGTGCTAGAGATGGACTATCGAGCTCCTACAATGAGCAGTTCTTC.

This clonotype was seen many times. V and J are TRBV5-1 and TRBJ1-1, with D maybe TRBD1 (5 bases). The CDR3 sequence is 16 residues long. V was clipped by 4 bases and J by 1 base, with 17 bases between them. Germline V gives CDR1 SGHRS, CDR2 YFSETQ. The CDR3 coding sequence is TGCGCCAGCAGCACAAGCCGGGCTCAGGGGAACACTGAAGCTTTCTTT. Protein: CASSTSRAQGNTEAFF.

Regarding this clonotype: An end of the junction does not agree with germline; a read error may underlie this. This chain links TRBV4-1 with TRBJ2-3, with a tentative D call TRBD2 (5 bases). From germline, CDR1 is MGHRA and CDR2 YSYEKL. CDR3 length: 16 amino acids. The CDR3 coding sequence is TGCGCCAGCAGCCAAACCCACGGGGTACGAGCGGATACGCAGTATTTC. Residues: CASSQTHGVRADTQYF.

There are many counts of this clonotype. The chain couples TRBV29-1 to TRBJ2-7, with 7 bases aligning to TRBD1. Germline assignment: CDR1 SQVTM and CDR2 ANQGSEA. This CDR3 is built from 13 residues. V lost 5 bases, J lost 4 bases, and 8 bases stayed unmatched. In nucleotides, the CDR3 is TGCAGCGTTCGGGACAGCTCCGGATACGAGCAGTACTTC. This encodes CSVRDSSGYEQYF.

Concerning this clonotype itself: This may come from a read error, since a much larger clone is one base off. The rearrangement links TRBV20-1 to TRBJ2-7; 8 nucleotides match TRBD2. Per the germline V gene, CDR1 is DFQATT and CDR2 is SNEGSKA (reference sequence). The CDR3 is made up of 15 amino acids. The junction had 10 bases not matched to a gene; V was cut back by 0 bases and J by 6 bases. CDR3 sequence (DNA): TGCAGTGCTAGAGATCCCGAGACTAGCGAGTGCGAGCAGTACTTC. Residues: CSARDPETSECEQYF.

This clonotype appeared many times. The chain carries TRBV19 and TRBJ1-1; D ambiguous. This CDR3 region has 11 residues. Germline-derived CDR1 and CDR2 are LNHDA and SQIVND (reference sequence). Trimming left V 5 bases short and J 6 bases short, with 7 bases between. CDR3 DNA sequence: TGTGCCAGTAGTCTCCTCTCTGAAGCTTTCTTT. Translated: CASSLLSEAFF.

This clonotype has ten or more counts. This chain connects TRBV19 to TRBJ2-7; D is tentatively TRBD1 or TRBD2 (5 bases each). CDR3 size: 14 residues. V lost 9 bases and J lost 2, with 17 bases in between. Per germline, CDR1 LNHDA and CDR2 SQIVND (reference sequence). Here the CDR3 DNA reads TGTGCCAGCGGAGTTCAGGGACGGCCCTACGAGCAGTACTTC. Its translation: CASGVQGRPYEQYF.

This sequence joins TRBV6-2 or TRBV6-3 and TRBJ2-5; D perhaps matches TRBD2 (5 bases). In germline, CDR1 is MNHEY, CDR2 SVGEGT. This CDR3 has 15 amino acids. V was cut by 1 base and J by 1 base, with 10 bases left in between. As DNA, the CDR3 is TGTGCCAGCAGTTACTATCCGGGGAGCCAAGAGACCCAGTACTTC. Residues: CASSYYPGSQETQYF.

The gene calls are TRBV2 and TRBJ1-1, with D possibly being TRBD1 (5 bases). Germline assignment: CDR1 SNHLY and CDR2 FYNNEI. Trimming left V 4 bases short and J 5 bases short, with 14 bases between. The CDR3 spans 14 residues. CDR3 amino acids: CASSGRQGGTEAFF. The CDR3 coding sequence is TGTGCCAGCAGTGGCCGCCAGGGAGGAACTGAAGCTTTCTTT.

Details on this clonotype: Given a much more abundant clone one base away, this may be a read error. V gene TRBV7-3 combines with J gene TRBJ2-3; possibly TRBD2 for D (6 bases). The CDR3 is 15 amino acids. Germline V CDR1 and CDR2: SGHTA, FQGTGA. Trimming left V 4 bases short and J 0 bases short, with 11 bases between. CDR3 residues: CASSSTGGSTDTQYF. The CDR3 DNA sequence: TGTGCCAGCAGCTCAACCGGGGGAAGCACAGATACGCAGTATTTT.

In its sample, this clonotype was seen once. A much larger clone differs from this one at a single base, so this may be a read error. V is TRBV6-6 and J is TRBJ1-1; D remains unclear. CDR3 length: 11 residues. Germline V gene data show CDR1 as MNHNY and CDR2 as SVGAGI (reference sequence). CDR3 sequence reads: CAIGSNTEASF. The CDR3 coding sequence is TGTGCCATCGGGTCCAACACTGAAGCTTCCTTT.

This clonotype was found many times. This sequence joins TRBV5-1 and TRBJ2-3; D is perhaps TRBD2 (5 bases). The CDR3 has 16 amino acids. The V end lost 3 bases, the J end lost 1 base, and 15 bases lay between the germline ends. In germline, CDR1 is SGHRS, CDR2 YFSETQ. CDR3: CASSSPGGGRTDTQYF. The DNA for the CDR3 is TGCGCCAGCAGCTCCCCCGGTGGCGGGCGCACAGATACGCAGTATTTT.

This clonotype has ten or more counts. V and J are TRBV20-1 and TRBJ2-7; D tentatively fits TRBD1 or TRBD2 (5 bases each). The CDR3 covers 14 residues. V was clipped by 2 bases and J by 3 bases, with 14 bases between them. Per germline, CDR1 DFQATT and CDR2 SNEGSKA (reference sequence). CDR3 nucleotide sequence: TGCAGTGCTAGACCCGGGACGGCGAGCTACGAGCAGTACTTC. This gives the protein CSARPGTASYEQYF.

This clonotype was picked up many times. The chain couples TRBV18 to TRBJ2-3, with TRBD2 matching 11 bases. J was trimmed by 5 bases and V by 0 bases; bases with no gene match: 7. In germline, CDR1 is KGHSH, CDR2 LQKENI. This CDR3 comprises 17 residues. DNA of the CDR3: TGTGCCAGCTCACCACCGGTACTAGCGGGAGTCGAAGATACGCAGTATTTT. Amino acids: CASSPPVLAGVEDTQYF.

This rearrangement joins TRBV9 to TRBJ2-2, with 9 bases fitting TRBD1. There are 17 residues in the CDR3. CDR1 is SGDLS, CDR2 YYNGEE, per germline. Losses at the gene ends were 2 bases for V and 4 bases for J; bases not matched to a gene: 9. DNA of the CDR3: TGTGCCAGCAGCGTTTCAATGATGGGACAGGGCACCGGGGAGCTGTTTTTT. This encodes CASSVSMMGQGTGELFF.

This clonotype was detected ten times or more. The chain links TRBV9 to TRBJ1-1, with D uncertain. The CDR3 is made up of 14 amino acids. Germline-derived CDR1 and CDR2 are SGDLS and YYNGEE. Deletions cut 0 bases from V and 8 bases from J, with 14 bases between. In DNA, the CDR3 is TGTGCCAGCAGCGTAGCGGGCAGAAGCCGAGAAGCTTTCTTT. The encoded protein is CASSVAGRSREAFF.